This T cell receptor (beta chain) came from a study of blood T cell repertoires in COVID-19. From germline, CDR1 is SGHRS and CDR2 YFSETQ. The V end lost 0 bases, the J end lost 8 bases, and 14 bases lay between the germline ends. The CDR3 runs 14 residues. The sample holds one count of this clone. Libraries were prepared by immunoSEQ multiplex PCR; TCRdb keeps only in-frame clonotypes and omits some of them. The repertoire has over 200,000 clones, around 90% of them found once; the top ten carry about 4%. The clonotype comes from a woman under 40 who had been exposed to COVID-19. Sequencing was done on a sample of PBMCs or T cells enriched from blood (not recorded which). The J gene is TRBJ1-1, the V gene TRBV5-1; tentative D call: TRBD1 (5 bases). The CDR3 region has the DNA TGCGCCAGCAGCTTGGAAGTGGGGGGAGGCGAAGCTTTCTTT. Translating it yields CASSLEVGGGEAFF.